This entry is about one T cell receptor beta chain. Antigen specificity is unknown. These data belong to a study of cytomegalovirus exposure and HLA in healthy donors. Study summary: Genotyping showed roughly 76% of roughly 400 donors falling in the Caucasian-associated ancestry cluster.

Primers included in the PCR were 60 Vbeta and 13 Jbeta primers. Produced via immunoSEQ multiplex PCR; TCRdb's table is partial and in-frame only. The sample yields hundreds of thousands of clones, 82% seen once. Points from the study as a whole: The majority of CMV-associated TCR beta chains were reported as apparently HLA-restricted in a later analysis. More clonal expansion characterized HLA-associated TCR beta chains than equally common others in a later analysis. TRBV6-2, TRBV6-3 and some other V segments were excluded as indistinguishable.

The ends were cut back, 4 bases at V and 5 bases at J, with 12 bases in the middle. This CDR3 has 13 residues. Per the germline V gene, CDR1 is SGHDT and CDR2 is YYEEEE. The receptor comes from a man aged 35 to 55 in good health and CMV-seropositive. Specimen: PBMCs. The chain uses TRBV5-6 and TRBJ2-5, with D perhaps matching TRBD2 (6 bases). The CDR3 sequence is CASSQDYRETQYF. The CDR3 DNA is TGTGCCAGCAGCCAGGACTATAGGGAGACCCAGTACTTC.